A selection of T cell receptor beta chains follows, all from one sample in a study of T cells after posttransplantation cyclophosphamide. The method was immunoSEQ multiplex PCR; TCRdb's version includes in-frame clones alone and lacks a portion of them. Observed in the sample are roughly 41,000 clones, none of them singletons. The sequencing sample was made of PBMCs. The receptors come from a man younger than 40 in good health and a related stem cell transplant donor. The CDR3 runs from the conserved cysteine through the conserved F or W. The D gene is left open where the match is weak. Clone size appears in some rows only: once, few, many, or a class for an expanded clone.

d_gene	v_gene	j_gene	abundance	CDR3aa	CDR3nt
NA	TRBV10-3	TRBJ1-6	many	CAISGEGLSNSPLHF	TGTGCCATCAGTGGGGAAGGACTGAGTAATTCACCCCTCCACTTT
NA	TRBV5-6	TRBJ2-3	many	CASSLGRLVGDTQYF	TGTGCCAGCAGCTTGGGACGACTAGTGGGCGATACGCAGTATTTT
TRBD2	TRBV7-2	TRBJ2-3	many	CASSLTSGLTDTQYF	TGTGCCAGCAGCTTAACTAGCGGGCTCACAGATACGCAGTATTTT
TRBD2	TRBV4-1	TRBJ2-3	few	CASSQDGWGGGDTQYF	TGCGCCAGCAGCCAAGATGGGTGGGGGGGTGGAGATACGCAGTATTTT
TRBD1	TRBV10-2	TRBJ2-2	many	CASSEWTGAGTGELFF	TGCGCCAGCAGTGAGTGGACAGGGGCGGGCACCGGGGAGCTGTTTTTT
NA	TRBV7-9	TRBJ1-1	many	CASSSRLDTEAFF	TGTGCCAGCAGCTCGCGACTTGACACTGAAGCTTTCTTT
TRBD1	TRBV19	TRBJ1-5	many	CASSRGTGGSNQPQHF	TGTGCCAGTAGCCGTGGGACAGGGGGTAGCAATCAGCCCCAGCATTTT
TRBD2	TRBV5-4	TRBJ2-7	many	CASSSGLAGAIYEQYF	TGTGCCAGCAGCTCGGGACTAGCGGGGGCCATCTACGAGCAGTACTTC
TRBD1	TRBV10-1	TRBJ1-2	many	CASRNRTGGNYGYTF	TGCGCCAGCAGGAACCGGACAGGGGGCAACTATGGCTACACCTTC
TRBD2	TRBV5-4	TRBJ2-1	NA	CASSLTSGASYNEQFF	TGTGCCAGCAGTCTGACTAGCGGGGCCTCCTACAATGAGCAGTTCTTC
TRBD1	TRBV11-1	TRBJ2-6	many	CASSSRDRITSGANVLTF	TGTGCCAGCAGCTCCCGGGACAGAATAACCTCTGGGGCCAACGTCCTGACTTTC
TRBD1	TRBV19	TRBJ1-1	many	CASSNQGAAEAFF	TGTGCCAGTAGTAACCAGGGGGCTGCCGAAGCTTTCTTT
TRBD1	TRBV7-7	TRBJ2-1	many	CASSPRGGGQGAYNEQFF	TGTGCTAGCAGCCCCCGTGGGGGGGGACAGGGGGCCTACAATGAGCAGTTCTTC
TRBD1	TRBV2	TRBJ1-2	many	CASNEGAGGYTF	TGTGCCAGCAACGAGGGGGCGGGTGGCTACACCTTC
TRBD2	TRBV12-5	TRBJ2-1	many	CASGPGTSGGNEQFF	TGTGCTAGTGGCCCCGGGACTAGCGGGGGAAATGAGCAGTTCTTC
TRBD1	TRBV5-1	TRBJ1-6	many	CASSLDDRGAYNSPLHF	TGCGCCAGCAGCTTGGATGACAGGGGTGCCTATAATTCACCCCTCCACTTT
NA	TRBV5-8	TRBJ1-5	many	CASSWRGYNQPQHF	TGTGCCAGCAGCTGGAGGGGTTACAATCAGCCCCAGCATTTT
TRBD1	TRBV7-8	TRBJ2-1	many	CASSLGTANEQFF	TGTGCCAGCAGCCTCGGGACAGCCAATGAGCAGTTCTTC
NA	TRBV6-6	TRBJ2-3	many	CASRSGTDTQYF	TGTGCCAGCAGGTCGGGCACAGATACGCAGTATTTT
TRBD2	TRBV6-2/TRBV6-3	TRBJ2-4	many	CASSPPLAGVGKNIQYF	TGTGCCAGCAGTCCACCTCTAGCGGGGGTTGGCAAAAACATTCAGTACTTC
TRBD1	TRBV14	TRBJ2-4	many	CASSQSLTGTNIQYF	TGTGCCAGCAGCCAATCCCTGACAGGGACAAACATTCAGTACTTC
TRBD2	TRBV6-6	TRBJ2-1	many	CASSYSRESSYNEQFF	TGTGCCAGCAGTTACTCGCGGGAGAGCTCCTACAATGAGCAGTTCTTC
TRBD2	TRBV12-3/TRBV12-4	TRBJ2-3	NA	CASISGTRTDTQYF	TGTGCCAGCATCTCCGGGACTAGGACAGATACGCAGTATTTT
NA	TRBV18	TRBJ1-6	many	CASSPEQLPNSPLHF	TGTGCCAGCTCACCCGAACAGCTACCGAATTCACCCCTCCACTTT
TRBD1	TRBV2	TRBJ2-3	many	CASSEIPGQRTDTQYF	TGTGCCAGCAGTGAGATCCCGGGACAGCGAACAGATACGCAGTATTTT
TRBD1	TRBV19	TRBJ1-5	many	CASSIDRLKQGTDQPQHF	TGTGCCAGTAGTATAGATCGGCTAAAACAGGGGACGGATCAGCCCCAGCATTTT
NA	TRBV7-2	TRBJ2-5	many	CASSNLRGSRETQYF	TGTGCCAGCAGCAACCTTAGGGGGTCAAGGGAGACCCAGTACTTC
TRBD1	TRBV19	TRBJ2-7	many	CASSPGTAFYEQYF	TGTGCCAGTAGTCCCGGGACAGCCTTTTACGAGCAGTACTTC
TRBD1	TRBV10-2	TRBJ1-2	many	CASSYDRGNGYTF	TGCGCCAGCAGTTACGACAGGGGCAATGGCTACACCTTC
TRBD2	TRBV4-3	TRBJ2-3	many	CASSPSGGASDTQYF	TGCGCCAGCAGCCCTAGCGGGGGGGCCTCAGATACGCAGTATTTT
TRBD1	TRBV29-1	TRBJ1-2	few	CSAKPDRGDYRYTF	TGCAGCGCCAAGCCAGACAGGGGGGACTATCGCTACACCTTC
NA	TRBV7-9	TRBJ2-1	many	CASSPWASYNEQFF	TGTGCCAGCAGCCCCTGGGCCTCCTACAATGAGCAGTTCTTC
TRBD1	TRBV5-1	TRBJ1-2	many	CASSLNRGPAGYTF	TGCGCCAGCAGCCTTAACAGGGGGCCGGCTGGCTACACCTTC
NA	TRBV9	TRBJ1-1	many	CASSPGGPNTEAFF	TGTGCCAGCAGCCCCGGGGGGCCGAACACTGAAGCTTTCTTT
TRBD1	TRBV7-2	TRBJ2-7	few	CASSLMISGTGEGYEQYF	TGTGCCAGCAGCTTAATGATTTCGGGGACAGGGGAAGGGTACGAGCAGTACTTC
TRBD2	TRBV6-5	TRBJ2-3	many	CASTSLAGTDTQYF	TGTGCCAGCACCTCACTAGCGGGGACAGATACGCAGTATTTT
TRBD1	TRBV6-1	TRBJ2-7	many	CASRGDSYEQYF	TGTGCCAGCAGGGGGGACAGCTACGAGCAGTACTTC
TRBD2	TRBV4-2	TRBJ2-5	few	CASSQQSGSQETQYF	TGTGCCAGCAGCCAACAGAGCGGGAGCCAAGAGACCCAGTACTTC
TRBD1	TRBV10-3	TRBJ1-2	many	CATETDKGGRGYTF	TGTGCCACCGAGACAGACAAAGGGGGCAGGGGCTACACCTTC
TRBD1	TRBV6-6	TRBJ2-2	NA	CASSFSGGYTGELFF	TGTGCCAGCAGTTTTTCAGGGGGATACACCGGGGAGCTGTTTTTT